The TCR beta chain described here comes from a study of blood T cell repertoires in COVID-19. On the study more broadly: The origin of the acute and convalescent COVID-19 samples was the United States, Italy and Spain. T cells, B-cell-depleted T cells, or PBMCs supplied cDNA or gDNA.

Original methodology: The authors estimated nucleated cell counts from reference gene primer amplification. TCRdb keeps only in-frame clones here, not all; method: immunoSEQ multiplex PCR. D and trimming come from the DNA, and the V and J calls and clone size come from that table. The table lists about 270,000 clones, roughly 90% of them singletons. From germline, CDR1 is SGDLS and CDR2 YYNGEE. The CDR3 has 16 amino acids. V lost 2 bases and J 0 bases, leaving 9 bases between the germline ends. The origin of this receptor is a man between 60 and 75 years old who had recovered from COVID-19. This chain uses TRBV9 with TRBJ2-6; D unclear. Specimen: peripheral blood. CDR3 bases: TGTGCCAGCAGCGTGACACCAGGCTCTGGGGCCAACGTCCTGACTTTC. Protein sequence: CASSVTPGSGANVLTF.